The 6 T cell receptor beta chains listed next were all sequenced from one sample in a study of blood T cell repertoires in COVID-19. The repertoire was sequenced with immunoSEQ multiplex PCR; TCRdb's copy has only in-frame clones and lacks some. Among over 350,000 clones listed, roughly 90% were seen once. The source material was PBMCs or T cells enriched from blood (not recorded which). These receptors were taken from a woman aged 40 to 50 who had been exposed to COVID-19.

The chain has TRBV7-9 and TRBJ1-2; D remains unclear. Germline V gene sequence: CDR1 SEHNR, CDR2 FQNEAQ (reference sequence). The length of the CDR3 is 14 residues. Between the trimmed V and J ends, which lost 3 bases and 3 bases, there was a span of 11 bases. CDR3 amino acids: CASSFPREDYGYTF. CDR3 DNA: TGTGCCAGCAGCTTCCCCCGGGAGGACTATGGCTACACCTTC. Full variable domain (missing parts from reference TRBV7-9 and TRBJ1-2): DTGVSQNPRHKITKRGQNVTFRCDPISEHNRLYWYRQTLGQGPEFLTYFQNEAQLEKSRLLSDRFSAERPKGSFSTLEIQRTEQGDSAMYLCASSFPREDYGYTFGSGTRLTVV.

The V gene is TRBV18, the J gene TRBJ1-1; TRBD1 matches 9 bases. The CDR3 is 12 amino acids. V lost 3 bases to trimming and J lost 10 bases; unmatched junction nucleotides: 3. Looked up from germline, CDR1 is KGHSH and CDR2 is LQKENI. The chain's CDR3 is CASSPPGQGAFF. Written as DNA, the CDR3 is TGTGCCAGCTCACCCCCGGGACAGGGAGCTTTCTTT.

The gene calls are TRBV2 and TRBJ1-2; maybe TRBD1 (6 bases). V lost 8 bases and J lost 0, with 10 bases in between. This CDR3 has 13 amino acids. CDR1 is SNHLY and CDR2 is FYNNEI in the germline V gene. The CDR3 region is CASRTVANYGYTF. CDR3 DNA sequence: TGTGCCAGCCGGACAGTTGCTAACTATGGCTACACCTTC.

The genes are TRBV19 and TRBJ1-1; maybe TRBD1 (6 bases). Germline V CDR1 and CDR2: LNHDA, SQIVND (reference sequence). Trimming left V 5 bases short and J 4 bases short, with 17 bases between. There are 15 residues in the CDR3. DNA for the CDR3: TGTGCCAGTAGTCTCCCGATTAGAGGGGGCACTGAAGCTTTCTTT. Its protein product is CASSLPIRGGTEAFF.

CDR3 in DNA: TGTGCCAGCAGTTTTGGGAGGGGACCCTACGAGCAGTACTTC. As protein: CASSFGRGPYEQYF. The V call is TRBV27, the J call TRBJ2-7; 7 nucleotides match TRBD2. Trimming cost V 3 bases and J 2 bases; bases outside gene matches: 4. This CDR3 is built from 14 residues. Germline CDR1 MNHEY, CDR2 SMNVEV (reference sequence).

This clone has just a few counts. This chain links TRBV27 with TRBJ2-3; TRBD1 is a possible D gene (6 bases). The CDR3 has 15 amino acids. The V gene's germline CDR1 is MNHEY and CDR2 SMNVEV (reference sequence). Trimming removed 6 bases from V and 0 bases from J, with 13 bases in between. The CDR3 loop reads CASSTGKWSTDTQYF. The CDR3 DNA reads TGTGCCAGCAGCACAGGGAAGTGGAGCACAGATACGCAGTATTTT.